The T cell receptor (beta chain) under discussion was sequenced for a study of blood T cell repertoires in COVID-19. Authors' data handling: It was from reference gene primer amplification that nucleated cell counts were estimated. Method: immunoSEQ multiplex PCR; TCRdb's copy keeps in-frame clones and lacks some. The V and J calls and clone size were taken over from that table, and D and trimming were inferred from the DNA. The sample lists 250,000 to 300,000 clones; about 90% were seen once. The specimen sequenced was peripheral blood. The receptor was isolated from a woman between 50 and 59 years old who had recovered from COVID-19.

The CDR3 DNA reads as TGTGCCAGCAGTCCCGGGATTTTGAACACTGAAGCTTTCTTT. The encoded protein is CASSPGILNTEAFF. V gene TRBV6-5 combines with J gene TRBJ1-1; no clear D gene. V was shortened by 5 bases and J by 0 bases, with 10 bases between the two germline ends. Germline lookup yields CDR1 MNHEY and CDR2 SVGAGI. The CDR3 is 14 residues long.